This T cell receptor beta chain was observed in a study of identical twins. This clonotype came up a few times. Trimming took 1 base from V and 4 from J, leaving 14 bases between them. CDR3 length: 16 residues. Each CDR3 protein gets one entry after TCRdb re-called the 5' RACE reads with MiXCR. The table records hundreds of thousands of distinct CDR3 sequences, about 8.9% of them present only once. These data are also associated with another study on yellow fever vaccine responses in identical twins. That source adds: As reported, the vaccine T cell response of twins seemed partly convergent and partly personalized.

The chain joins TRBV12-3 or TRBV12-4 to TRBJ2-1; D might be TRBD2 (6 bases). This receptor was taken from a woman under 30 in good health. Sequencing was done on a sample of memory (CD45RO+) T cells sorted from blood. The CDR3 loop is CASSLVAVGPYNEQFF. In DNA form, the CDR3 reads TGTGCCAGCAGTTTAGTAGCGGTGGGACCTTACAATGAGCAGTTCTTC.